The 17 T cell receptor beta chains below were found in one sample sequenced in a study of cytomegalovirus exposure and HLA in healthy donors. PCR involved 60 Vbeta and 13 Jbeta primers. Here immunoSEQ multiplex PCR was the method, and the copy in TCRdb shows in-frame clones only, minus some. Of approximately 130,000 clones in the sample, around 77% were seen once. Input material: PBMCs. These receptor sequences come from a man aged 50-59 years in good health and CMV-seronegative.

The rearrangement joins TRBV29-1 to TRBJ1-2, with D possibly being TRBD1 (5 bases). This CDR3 comprises 11 residues. The V end was cut by 4 bases, the J end by 6 bases, with 9 bases between. In germline, CDR1 is SQVTM, CDR2 ANQGSEA. CDR3 sequence reads: CSVVGRDGYTF. The CDR3 DNA reads TGCAGCGTTGTGGGGCGAGATGGCTACACCTTC. The whole variable domain, filled in from reference TRBV29-1 and TRBJ1-2, reads SAVISQKPSRDICQRGTSLTIQCQVDSQVTMMFWYRQQPGQSLTLIATANQGSEATYESGFVIDKFPISRPNLTFSTLTVSNMSPEDSSIYLCSVVGRDGYTFGSGTRLTVV.

The gene calls are TRBV25-1 and TRBJ2-7; TRBD2 matches 9 bases. This CDR3 has 15 residues. J gave up 1 base and V 4 bases, and 5 bases lay outside the gene matches. Germline loops: CDR1 MGHDK, CDR2 SYGVNS. CDR3 residues: CASSVAGGLSYEQYF. CDR3 nucleotides: TGTGCCAGCAGTGTGGCGGGAGGGCTTTCCTACGAGCAGTACTTC.

Turning to this clone: Other DNA sequences in the sample encode the same CDR3. The J gene is TRBJ2-1, the V gene TRBV27; D ambiguous. V was pared by 0 bases and J by 8 bases, with 20 bases between. The germline V gene has CDR1 MNHEY and CDR2 SMNVEV (reference sequence). The CDR3 has 17 residues. The CDR3 DNA reads TGTGCCAGCAGTTTATCGAATGGTGACAAAGGTATCGATGAGCAGTTCTTC. Encoded protein: CASSLSNGDKGIDEQFF.

In its sample, this clone was seen once. The rearrangement uses TRBV18 and TRBJ1-4; TRBD1 might be the D (5 bases). The CDR3 length is 13 residues. V lost 5 bases to trimming and J lost 4 bases, with 8 bases between them. The germline CDR1 and CDR2 sequences are KGHSH and LQKENI. The CDR3 sequence: CASSGGVNEKLFF. DNA of the CDR3: TGTGCCAGCTCAGGAGGGGTTAATGAAAAACTGTTTTTT.

The chain has TRBV2 and TRBJ2-3, with D possibly matching TRBD2 (5 bases). The germline V and J ends were trimmed by 2 bases and 4 bases, with 13 bases remaining between them. Germline V gene data show CDR1 as SNHLY and CDR2 as FYNNEI. The CDR3 spans 15 residues. In DNA form, the CDR3 reads TGTGCCAGCAGTGAATATGTGGGAGTTGCAGATACGCAGTATTTT. This codes for CASSEYVGVADTQYF.

The chain has TRBV19 and TRBJ1-6; 7 nucleotides match TRBD1. CDR3 length: 14 residues. Losses at the gene ends were 6 bases for V and 7 bases for J; bases not matched to a gene: 6. Per the germline V gene, CDR1 is LNHDA and CDR2 is SQIVND (reference sequence). The CDR3 loop reads CASRRGTANSPLHF. The CDR3 nucleotides read TGTGCCAGTAGGAGGGGGACAGCAAATTCACCCCTCCACTTT.

The chain recombines TRBV28 with TRBJ1-2; TRBD1 matches at 10 bases. The V gene's germline CDR1 is MDHEN and CDR2 SYDVKM. V lost 2 bases and J lost 8; bases outside the gene matches: 11. The CDR3 covers 16 residues. The CDR3 DNA sequence: TGTGCCAGCAGTTTAAGATTAGGACAGGGGGGAGGAGGCTACACCTTC. Protein sequence: CASSLRLGQGGGGYTF.

By share of the sample, this clone is medium-sized. The chain has TRBV28 and TRBJ1-3; D remains unclear. Germline CDR1 reads MDHEN; CDR2 reads SYDVKM. Trimming took 3 bases from V and 3 from J, leaving 15 bases between them. The CDR3 length is 16 residues. CDR3 sequence: CASSFPSQAGGNTIYF. CDR3 in DNA: TGTGCCAGCAGTTTTCCGTCGCAAGCGGGTGGAAACACCATATATTTT.

V and J are TRBV9 and TRBJ2-5; 7 bases align to TRBD1. Germline V gene sequence: CDR1 SGDLS, CDR2 YYNGEE. The V and J ends lost 0 bases and 1 base, in that order; junction bases with no gene match: 6. This CDR3 comprises 16 residues. CDR3 loop: CASSVASGQSQETQYF. Written as DNA, the CDR3 is TGTGCCAGCAGCGTAGCCTCGGGACAGTCCCAAGAGACCCAGTACTTC.

The chain is built from TRBV27 and TRBJ2-1, with D perhaps TRBD2 (7 bases). The CDR3 is 13 amino acids. Germline-derived CDR1 and CDR2 are MNHEY and SMNVEV (reference sequence). CDR3 in DNA: TGTCCCGGAGGGGGGGGGACCTACAATGAGCAGTTCTTC. This codes for CPGGGGTYNEQFF.

On this clone: Other DNA sequences in the sample encode the same CDR3. The chain links TRBV4-1 to TRBJ2-5; D uncertain. CDR3 size: 14 residues. CDR1 is MGHRA, CDR2 YSYEKL, per germline. V was pared by 1 base and J by 3 bases, with 9 bases between. CDR3 sequence: CASSQVAREETQYF. Written as DNA, the CDR3 is TGCGCCAGCAGCCAAGTGGCTAGAGAAGAGACCCAGTACTTC.

The CDR3 DNA is TGTGCCAGCAGCCCCGGGAGGGGATCATGGTACGAGCAGTACTTC. Protein sequence: CASSPGRGSWYEQYF. The chain joins TRBV9 to TRBJ2-7; TRBD2 matches 8 bases. Germline V gene sequence: CDR1 SGDLS, CDR2 YYNGEE. V lost 4 bases and J lost 4; bases outside the gene matches: 10. The CDR3 is 15 amino acids.

CDR3 bases: TGTGCCAGCAGCTTAACAGGACAGGGGAGGTTTTTTACAGAGACCCAGTACTTC. It is translated as CASSLTGQGRFFTETQYF. V gene TRBV9 combines with J gene TRBJ2-5; 9 bases are a match to TRBD1. V gave up 4 bases and J gave up 4 bases; unmatched junction bases: 17. CDR1 is SGDLS and CDR2 is YYNGEE in the germline V gene. This CDR3 has 18 amino acids.

V usage is TRBV18 and J usage is TRBJ1-5; the D gene is possibly TRBD1 (6 bases). There are 13 residues in the CDR3. In germline, CDR1 is KGHSH, CDR2 LQKENI. V shed 4 bases and J shed 6 bases, with 10 bases lying between them. The CDR3 sequence is CASSQGRGQPQHF. The CDR3 nucleotides are TGTGCCAGCTCACAGGGCAGGGGTCAGCCCCAGCATTTT.

This chain joins TRBV18 and TRBJ1-1, with 8 bases fitting TRBD1. This CDR3 contains 15 residues. Germline assignment: CDR1 KGHSH and CDR2 LQKENI. V lost 4 bases and J lost 7; bases outside the gene matches: 11. CDR3: CASSLIGQGFNEAFF. CDR3 in DNA: TGTGCCAGCTCACTTATTGGACAGGGATTTAATGAAGCTTTCTTT.

The chain has TRBV9 and TRBJ2-2; D is unclear. This CDR3 is 16 amino acids long. Germline values: CDR1 SGDLS, CDR2 YYNGEE. Trimming left V 0 bases short and J 1 base short, with 10 bases between. CDR3 loop: CASSVAGGGNTGELFF. The CDR3 DNA reads TGTGCCAGCAGCGTAGCTGGCGGCGGGAACACCGGGGAGCTGTTTTTT.

This sequence joins TRBV28 and TRBJ1-1, with D perhaps TRBD1 (6 bases). V was trimmed by 7 bases and J by 5 bases, leaving 14 bases between them. This CDR3 spans 13 amino acids. The germline CDR1 and CDR2 sequences are MDHEN and SYDVKM. The CDR3 spells CASMGASRTEAFF. The CDR3 DNA reads TGTGCCAGCATGGGGGCCTCAAGGACTGAAGCTTTCTTT. Looking up the rest from reference TRBV28 and TRBJ1-1 gives the full variable domain: DVKVTQSSRYLVKRTGEKVFLECVQDMDHENMFWYRQDPGLGLRLIYFSYDVKMKEKGDIPEGYSVSREKKERFSLILESASTNQTSMYLCASMGASRTEAFFGQGTRLTVV.